This T cell receptor (beta chain) derives from a study of cytomegalovirus exposure and HLA in healthy donors. Use of 60 Vbeta and 13 Jbeta primers characterized the PCR. Sequencing used immunoSEQ multiplex PCR; TCRdb keeps in-frame clones, though not all of them. The sample contains tens of thousands of clones, roughly 76% of which appear only once. This clone was counted only a few times. The receptor was isolated from a man between 18 and 29 years old in good health and CMV-seronegative. Sample: PBMCs.

CDR3 sequence (DNA): TGTGCCACCTCCGCAGGCCAGAGACCATACGAGCAGTACTTC. Residues: CATSAGQRPYEQYF. The chain links TRBV6-1 to TRBJ2-7; D gene ambiguous. V shed 10 bases and J shed 4 bases, with 20 bases lying between them. Germline CDR1 reads MNHNS; CDR2 reads SASEGT. This CDR3 is 14 amino acids long.